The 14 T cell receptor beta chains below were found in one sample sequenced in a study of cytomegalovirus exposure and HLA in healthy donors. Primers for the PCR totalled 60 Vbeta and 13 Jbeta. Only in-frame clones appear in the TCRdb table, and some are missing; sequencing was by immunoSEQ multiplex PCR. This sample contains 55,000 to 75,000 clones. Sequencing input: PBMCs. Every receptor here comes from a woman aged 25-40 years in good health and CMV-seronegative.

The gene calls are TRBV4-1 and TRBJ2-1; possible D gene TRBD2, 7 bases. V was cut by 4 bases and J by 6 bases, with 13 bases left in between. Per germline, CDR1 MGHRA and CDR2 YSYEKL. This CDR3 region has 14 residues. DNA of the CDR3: TGCGCCAGCAGCCGAGGGGGGGGGAGCAATGAGCAGTTCTTC. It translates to CASSRGGGSNEQFF.

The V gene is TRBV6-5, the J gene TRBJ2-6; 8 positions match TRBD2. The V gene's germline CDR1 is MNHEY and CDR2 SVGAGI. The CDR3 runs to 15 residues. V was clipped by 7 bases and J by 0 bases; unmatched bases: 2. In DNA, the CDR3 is TGTGCCAGCACCGGGGGGGCCTCTGGGGCCAACGTCCTGACTTTC. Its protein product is CASTGGASGANVLTF.

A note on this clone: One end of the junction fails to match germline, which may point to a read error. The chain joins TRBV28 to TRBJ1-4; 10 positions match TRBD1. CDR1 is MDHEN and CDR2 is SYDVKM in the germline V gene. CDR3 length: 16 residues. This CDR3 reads CASSSPGTGDMEKLFF. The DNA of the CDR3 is TGTGCCAGCAGTTCACCCGGGACAGGGGATATGGAAAAGCTGTTTTTT.

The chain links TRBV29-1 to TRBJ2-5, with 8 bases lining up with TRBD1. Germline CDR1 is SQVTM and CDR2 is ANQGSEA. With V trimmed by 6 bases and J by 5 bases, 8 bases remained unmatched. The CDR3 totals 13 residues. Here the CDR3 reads CSVLTGVWETQYF. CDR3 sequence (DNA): TGCAGCGTCCTGACAGGGGTATGGGAGACCCAGTACTTC.

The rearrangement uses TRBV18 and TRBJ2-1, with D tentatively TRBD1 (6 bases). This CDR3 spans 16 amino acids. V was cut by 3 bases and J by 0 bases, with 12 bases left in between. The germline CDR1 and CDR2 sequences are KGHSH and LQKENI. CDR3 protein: CASSPRQDSSYNEQFF. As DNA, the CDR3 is TGTGCCAGCTCACCCCGACAGGACAGCTCCTACAATGAGCAGTTCTTC. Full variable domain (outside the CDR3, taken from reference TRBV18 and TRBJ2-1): NAGVMQNPRHLVRRRGQEARLRCSPMKGHSHVYWYRQLPEEGLKFMVYLQKENIIDESGMPKERFSAEFPKEGPSILRIQQVVRGDSAAYFCASSPRQDSSYNEQFFGPGTRLTVL.

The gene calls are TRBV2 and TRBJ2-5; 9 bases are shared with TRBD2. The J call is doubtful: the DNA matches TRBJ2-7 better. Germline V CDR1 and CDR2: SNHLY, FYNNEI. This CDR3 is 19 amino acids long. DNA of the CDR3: TGTGCCAGCAGTGAAGGCCACCCCTTCCTAGCGGGGTTCGACTACGAGCAGTACTTC. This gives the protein CASSEGHPFLAGFDYEQYF.

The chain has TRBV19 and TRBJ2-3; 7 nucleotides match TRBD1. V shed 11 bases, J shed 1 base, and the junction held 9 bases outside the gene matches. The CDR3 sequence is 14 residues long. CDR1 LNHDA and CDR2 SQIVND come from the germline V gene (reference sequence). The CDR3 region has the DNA TGTGCCTCTACCTCCGGACAGGGCACAGATACGCAGTATTTT. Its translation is CASTSGQGTDTQYF.

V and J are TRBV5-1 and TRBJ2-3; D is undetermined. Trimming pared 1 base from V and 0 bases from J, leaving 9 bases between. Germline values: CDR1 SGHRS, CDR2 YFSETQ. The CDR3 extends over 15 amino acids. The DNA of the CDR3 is TGCGCCAGCAGCTTGACCCAACTTAGCACAGATACGCAGTATTTT. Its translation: CASSLTQLSTDTQYF.

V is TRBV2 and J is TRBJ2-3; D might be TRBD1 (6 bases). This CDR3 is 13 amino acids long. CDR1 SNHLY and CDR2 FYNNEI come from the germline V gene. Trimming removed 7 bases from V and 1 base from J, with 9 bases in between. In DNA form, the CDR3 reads TGTGCCAGCACCAGACAGGGCACAGATACGCAGTATTTT. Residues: CASTRQGTDTQYF.

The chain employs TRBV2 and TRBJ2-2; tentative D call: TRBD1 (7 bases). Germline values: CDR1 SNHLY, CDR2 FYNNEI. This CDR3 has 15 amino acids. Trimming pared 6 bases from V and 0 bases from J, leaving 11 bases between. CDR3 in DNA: TGTGCCAGCAGGGCGGGGACAGCGAACACCGGGGAGCTGTTTTTT. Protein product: CASRAGTANTGELFF.

The CDR3 nucleotides read TGTGCCTGGAGTGTACTTCAACTAGCGGGGGTTTCTGGGGCCAACGTCCTGACTTTC. It specifies CAWSVLQLAGVSGANVLTF. The chain couples TRBV30 to TRBJ2-6, with TRBD2 identical over 11 bases. The CDR3 extends over 19 amino acids. The V gene end was trimmed by 0 bases and the J gene end by 1 base; junction bases not matched to a gene: 8. CDR1 GTSNPN and CDR2 SVGIG come from the germline V gene (reference sequence).

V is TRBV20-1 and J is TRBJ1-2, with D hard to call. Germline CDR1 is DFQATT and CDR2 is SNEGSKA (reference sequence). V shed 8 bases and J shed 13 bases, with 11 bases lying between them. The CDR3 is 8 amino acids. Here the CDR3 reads CSPKSSTF. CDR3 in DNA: TGCAGTCCAAAGTCCAGCACCTTC.

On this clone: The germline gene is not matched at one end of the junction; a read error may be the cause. The chain's CDR3 is CASSPRPGHSSEQYF. Written as DNA, the CDR3 is TGTGCCAGCAGCCCTCGTCCGGGACACTCCTCCGAGCAGTACTTC. The chain is built from TRBV27 and TRBJ2-7; weak D call: TRBD1 (6 bases). This CDR3 is 15 amino acids long. The germline gives CDR1 MNHEY, CDR2 SMNVEV (reference sequence).

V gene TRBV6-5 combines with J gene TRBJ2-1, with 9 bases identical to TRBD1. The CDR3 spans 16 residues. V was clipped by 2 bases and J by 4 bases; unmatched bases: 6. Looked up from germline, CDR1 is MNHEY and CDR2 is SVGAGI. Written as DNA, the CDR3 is TGTGCCAGCAGTTACCCGGGACAGGGAGGATACAATGAGCAGTTCTTC. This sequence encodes CASSYPGQGGYNEQFF.